This T cell receptor (beta chain) is drawn from a study of T cells after somatic rescue of genetic block. The table came from immunoSEQ multiplex PCR; TCRdb's copy has only in-frame clones and leaves some out. The data hold 10,000 to 15,000 clones, with roughly 70% observed a single time. This CDR3 is built from 15 residues. CDR1 LNHDA and CDR2 SQIVND come from the germline V gene (reference sequence). The V and J ends lost 3 bases and 4 bases, in that order; junction bases with no gene match: 9. This clonotype originated in a boy between 10 and 17 years old. Sequencing was performed on peripheral blood mononuclear cells (PBMCs). This chain connects TRBV19 to TRBJ2-7; 7 nucleotides agree with TRBD1. The CDR3 is CASSIGQAPPYEQYF. The CDR3 coding sequence is TGTGCCAGTAGTATTGGACAGGCGCCCCCTTACGAGCAGTACTTC.